This TCR beta chain was captured in a study of PD-1 blockade in classical Hodgkin lymphoma (dated by TCRdb to 2020 to 2021). Background on the whole study: Nivolumab dosing was 3 mg/kg intravenously every 2 weeks, continuing until either disease progression or unacceptable toxicity. The study used TCR beta sequencing and CyTOF to define a peripheral blood immune signature of response to PD-1 blockade in classical Hodgkin lymphoma.

What the time point label conveys for this sample: cycle 4 day 1 (C4D1), after five to seven weeks of nivolumab. Every trial patient had relapsed following autologous stem cell transplantation, and prior brentuximab vedotin exposure was what differed among cohorts A, B and C. Using a Miltenyi CD4+ T cell isolation kit, CD4+ T cells were purified from thawed PBMCs through magnetic negative selection. The trial cohort included fewer than 60 patients with relapsed/refractory classical Hodgkin lymphoma, and each patient had a best overall response of complete response, partial response or progressive disease. In the multi-cohort phase II CheckMate 205 trial, trial patients received single-agent nivolumab. An independent review committee assessed best overall response by applying the 2007 International Working Group response criteria. Trial PBMCs were obtained immediately prior to nivolumab initiation (C1D1) and on therapy at cycle 2 day 1 and cycle 4 day 1. After peripheral blood was drawn into 8 mL Vacutainer Cell Preparation Tubes, PBMCs were isolated by centrifugation and then cryopreserved. Purified CD4+ and CD8+ fractions were generated only in cases for which an additional PBMC sample was available. Magnetically labelled cells were depleted on LS columns in a quadroMACS separator, and the flow-through was collected as the purified fraction.

In regard to this clone: It lacks a known antigen. The input lacks base qualities; no much larger clone sits a single base away.

Genomic DNA was isolated using the Qiagen DNeasy kit from unsorted PBMCs as well as from negatively selected CD4+ and CD8+ fractions. Using primers that anneal to V and J segments, immunoSEQ multiplex PCR amplified the TCR beta CDR3 regions. A synthetic immune receptor repertoire was used to minimize amplification bias, and any remaining bias was removed computationally after sequencing. Concerning the study's data processing: Custom Python scripts were used to quantify repertoire diversity as the Shannon entropy index. The unsorted, CD4+ and CD8+ repertoires were each analyzed separately, with the exception of combined analyses, where CD4+ and CD8+ sequences were merged in silico. A clone counted as expanded when the clone's frequency after treatment rose at least 2-fold relative to C1D1, and clones undetected at baseline were given a pseudocount of 0.5. Singleton clones were defined as clones with 0 or 1 copy at C1D1, and non-singleton clones were defined as clones with 2 or more copies. Clones expanded in unsorted samples were annotated as CD4+, CD8+ or unknown by matching protein sequences in sorted samples from the same patient. Wilcoxon tests on paired samples were used to test changes in diversity from C1D1 to C4D1. The source is immuneACCESS, and TCRdb retained only in-frame sequences with V and J called. Part of the clones is not carried over; for the studies checked, unresolved V genes explain less than half of this, and the remainder is unexplained. That table is the source of V, J and clone size, and D and trimming were worked out from the DNA. The sample includes more than 9,000 clones, with around four fifths observed a single time. The top ten clones comprise 3% to 3.5% of the sample.

Measured from the cysteine to the phenylalanine, the CDR3 is 15 residues long. The sequence is cut down to CDR3 DNA, 45 bases in frame from base 1. Clipping removes 5 bases from V and 4 bases from J, with 3 as the unmatched junction base count. The germline V gene yields SGHNT for CDR1 and YENEEA for CDR2. The full study reports these points: Baseline TCR diversity was reported to be lower in newly diagnosed patients than in healthy donors and to be lower still in relapsed/refractory patients. A significant rise by C4D1 was seen in CD4+ but not CD8+ TCR diversity (p=0.0027 vs p=0.16), with the rise being most apparent in complete responders (p=0.02). The study was restricted to a single clinical trial cohort, and the causes of repertoire differences, possibly disease activity or prior therapy, were left undefined. Trial patients achieving complete response had baseline diversity similar to newly diagnosed patients, whereas partial responders and progressors had significantly lower diversity. Diversity was lower in patients who began nivolumab less than 1 year after ASCT, so these patients were left out of later analyses to avoid confounding by immune reconstitution.

The TCR comes from a human donor with classical Hodgkin lymphoma. The sequences come from CD4+ T cells from blood, collected before the fourth cycle of nivolumab. The rearranged segments are TRBV11-3 and TRBJ2-5; TRBD2 aligns with 14 central bases. The DNA sequence follows: TGTGCCAGCAGCCTCGGACTAGCGGGAGGAGAGACCCAGTACTTC. Translated, this gives CASSLGLAGGETQYF.